The TCR beta chain under discussion was sequenced for a study of cytomegalovirus exposure and HLA in healthy donors. Across the whole study: The approximately 120 million unique TCR beta sequences, from around 200 million T cells, were found by an earlier analysis.

CDR3 length: 11 amino acids. CDR1 SGHAT and CDR2 FQNNGV come from the germline V gene. With regard to this clone: The antigen is undetermined. Its ends do not fully match the called genes, so a read error is possible.

A multiplex PCR was run with 60 Vbeta primers and 13 Jbeta primers. Method: immunoSEQ multiplex PCR; TCRdb's copy keeps in-frame clones and lacks some. The profile shows over 150,000 clones, roughly four fifths of them singletons. The study, taken as a whole, reports: In a later analysis, donors in an Asian-associated ancestry cluster reportedly had fewer N-insertions in productive TCRs than the cohort mean. A later analysis linked a missense variant in DCLRE1C to the trimming of TCR beta V and J genes. CMV serostatus alone was available as immune exposure information.

Source material: PBMCs. The clonotype originates from a man younger than 35 in good health and CMV-seronegative. This chain uses TRBV11-2 with TRBJ1-2; TRBD1 matches 7 bases. CDR3 sequence: CASSRAGRGLF. In DNA, the CDR3 is TGTGCCAGCAGCCGGGCGGGCAGGGGGTTGTTC.